The rows below give T cell receptor beta chains drawn from one sample of a study of CD8 T cells in ankylosing spondylitis. A single record per CDR3 protein comes from TCRdb applying MiXCR to the 5' RACE reads. Of roughly 470,000 distinct CDR3 sequences listed, roughly a quarter are singletons. Sample: blood, either unsorted or a sorted T cell fraction (not recorded which). All receptors come from a male donor with ankylosing spondylitis. Both conserved end residues are part of each CDR3. Fields, in order: CDR3 protein, CDR3 DNA, J gene, D gene, clone size, V gene. D genes are given only for firm matches. Not every row has a clone size; where given, it reads once, few, many or a size class.

cdr3_aa: CASSSLAGDNEQFF
cdr3_nt: TGCGCCAGCAGCTCCCTAGCGGGAGACAATGAGCAGTTCTTC
j_call: TRBJ2-1
d_call: TRBD2
clone_size: few
v_call: TRBV5-1

cdr3_aa: CASSIVPGPSSYNEQFF
cdr3_nt: TGTGCCAGTAGTATAGTGCCGGGGCCTAGCTCCTACAATGAGCAGTTCTTC
j_call: TRBJ2-1
d_call: -
clone_size: few
v_call: TRBV19

cdr3_aa: CASSFVDGEAFF
cdr3_nt: TGTGCCAGCAGTTTCGTAGATGGTGAAGCTTTCTTT
j_call: TRBJ1-1
d_call: -
clone_size: few
v_call: TRBV12-3/TRBV12-4

cdr3_aa: CASSQGTGGSADTQYF
cdr3_nt: TGTGCCAGCAGCCAAGGTACGGGAGGGAGCGCAGATACGCAGTATTTT
j_call: TRBJ2-3
d_call: TRBD2
clone_size: many
v_call: TRBV4-2

cdr3_aa: CASSFAGGEGTDTQYF
cdr3_nt: TGCGCCAGCAGCTTCGCCGGGGGAGAAGGCACAGATACGCAGTATTTT
j_call: TRBJ2-3
d_call: -
clone_size: -
v_call: TRBV5-1

cdr3_aa: CASSLTNRGLEEQYF
cdr3_nt: TGCGCCAGCAGCCTAACAAACAGGGGGCTGGAGGAGCAGTACTTC
j_call: TRBJ2-7
d_call: TRBD1
clone_size: few
v_call: TRBV5-1

cdr3_aa: CASSQDESTF
cdr3_nt: TGTGCCAGCAGCCAAGACGAAAGCACCTTC
j_call: TRBJ1-2
d_call: -
clone_size: -
v_call: TRBV3-1

cdr3_aa: CSVGGPSANTGELFF
cdr3_nt: TGCAGCGTTGGCGGCCCCAGTGCGAACACCGGGGAGCTGTTTTTT
j_call: TRBJ2-2
d_call: -
clone_size: few
v_call: TRBV29-1

cdr3_aa: CASSTDRNQETQYF
cdr3_nt: TGTGCCAGCAGCACCGACAGAAACCAAGAGACCCAGTACTTC
j_call: TRBJ2-5
d_call: -
clone_size: few
v_call: TRBV11-2

cdr3_aa: CASSLQKVTDTQYF
cdr3_nt: TGTGCCAGCTCACTTCAAAAAGTCACAGATACGCAGTATTTT
j_call: TRBJ2-3
d_call: -
clone_size: few
v_call: TRBV18

cdr3_aa: CASSLPGGAGETQYF
cdr3_nt: TGTGCCAGCAGTCTCCCCGGCGGGGCCGGGGAGACCCAGTACTTC
j_call: TRBJ2-5
d_call: -
clone_size: -
v_call: TRBV28

cdr3_aa: CASSLDPSAETQYF
cdr3_nt: TGTGCCAGCAGCTTAGACCCTAGCGCAGAGACCCAGTACTTC
j_call: TRBJ2-5
d_call: -
clone_size: -
v_call: TRBV11-2

cdr3_aa: CSAPPGGNSPLHF
cdr3_nt: TGCAGTGCTCCTCCTGGGGGGAATTCACCCCTCCACTTT
j_call: TRBJ1-6
d_call: -
clone_size: -
v_call: TRBV20-1

cdr3_aa: CASSEYGRTGGRGIQYF
cdr3_nt: TGTGCCAGCAGTGAATATGGCCGCACAGGGGGAAGGGGCATTCAGTACTTC
j_call: TRBJ2-4
d_call: TRBD1
clone_size: -
v_call: TRBV25-1

cdr3_aa: CASSPRSALQRGYTF
cdr3_nt: TGTGCCAGCAGCCCCCGGTCAGCTCTTCAGCGGGGCTACACCTTC
j_call: TRBJ1-2
d_call: -
clone_size: -
v_call: TRBV3-1

cdr3_aa: CASSSNRDYHYNEQFF
cdr3_nt: TGTGCCAGCAGCTCTAACCGGGACTACCACTACAATGAGCAGTTCTTC
j_call: TRBJ2-1
d_call: TRBD2
clone_size: few
v_call: TRBV5-6

cdr3_aa: CASRPLAGVGSGSEQFF
cdr3_nt: TGTGCCAGCAGGCCTCTAGCAGGGGTTGGATCGGGTAGTGAGCAGTTCTTC
j_call: TRBJ2-1
d_call: -
clone_size: few
v_call: TRBV2

cdr3_aa: CASSLTSGSSGELFF
cdr3_nt: TGTGCCAGCAGTCTAACTAGCGGGAGTTCCGGGGAGCTGTTTTTT
j_call: TRBJ2-2
d_call: TRBD2
clone_size: few
v_call: TRBV12-3/TRBV12-4

cdr3_aa: CSARDGSGIQETQYF
cdr3_nt: TGCAGTGCTAGAGATGGGTCGGGGATCCAAGAGACCCAGTACTTC
j_call: TRBJ2-5
d_call: -
clone_size: few
v_call: TRBV20-1

cdr3_aa: CSALGLAGVGSYNEQFF
cdr3_nt: TGCAGTGCTCTCGGACTAGCGGGGGTGGGCTCCTACAATGAGCAGTTCTTC
j_call: TRBJ2-1
d_call: TRBD2
clone_size: many
v_call: TRBV20-1

cdr3_aa: CATSEYGRDRGDNEQFF
cdr3_nt: TGTGCCACCAGTGAGTACGGCCGGGACAGGGGGGACAATGAGCAGTTCTTC
j_call: TRBJ2-1
d_call: TRBD1
clone_size: -
v_call: TRBV24-1

cdr3_aa: CASSYGLADNEQFF
cdr3_nt: TGTGCCAGCAGCTACGGACTAGCCGACAATGAGCAGTTCTTC
j_call: TRBJ2-1
d_call: TRBD2
clone_size: -
v_call: TRBV7-9

cdr3_aa: CASSEGLGPYQPQHF
cdr3_nt: TGTGCCAGCAGTGAGGGGTTGGGTCCTTATCAGCCCCAGCATTTT
j_call: TRBJ1-5
d_call: -
clone_size: -
v_call: TRBV6-1

cdr3_aa: CASSALAGGLWNEQFF
cdr3_nt: TGTGCCAGCAGCGCTTTAGCGGGAGGCCTTTGGAATGAGCAGTTCTTC
j_call: TRBJ2-1
d_call: TRBD2
clone_size: few
v_call: TRBV11-2

cdr3_aa: CSVEWQGANGYTF
cdr3_nt: TGCAGCGTTGAGTGGCAGGGGGCGAATGGCTACACCTTC
j_call: TRBJ1-2
d_call: TRBD1
clone_size: -
v_call: TRBV29-1

cdr3_aa: CASRPAGGNQPQHF
cdr3_nt: TGTGCCAGCCGCCCGGCGGGGGGCAATCAGCCCCAGCATTTT
j_call: TRBJ1-5
d_call: -
clone_size: few
v_call: TRBV6-1

cdr3_aa: CASSLIGTGSTDTQYF
cdr3_nt: TGTGCCAGCAGCTTAATAGGGACAGGGAGCACAGATACGCAGTATTTT
j_call: TRBJ2-3
d_call: TRBD1
clone_size: few
v_call: TRBV7-2

cdr3_aa: CSARDLLAQHF
cdr3_nt: TGCAGTGCTAGAGATCTCTTGGCCCAGCATTTT
j_call: TRBJ1-5
d_call: -
clone_size: many
v_call: TRBV20-1

cdr3_aa: CATSDLGQINEKLFF
cdr3_nt: TGTGCCACCAGTGACTTGGGACAGATTAATGAAAAACTGTTTTTT
j_call: TRBJ1-4
d_call: TRBD1
clone_size: -
v_call: TRBV24-1

cdr3_aa: CSAGQEYGYTF
cdr3_nt: TGCAGCGCCGGACAGGAATATGGCTACACCTTC
j_call: TRBJ1-2
d_call: TRBD1
clone_size: -
v_call: TRBV29-1

cdr3_aa: CAISESGRGADTQYF
cdr3_nt: TGTGCCATCAGTGAGAGCGGGAGAGGAGCAGATACGCAGTATTTT
j_call: TRBJ2-3
d_call: TRBD2
clone_size: -
v_call: TRBV10-3

cdr3_aa: CASSGRGPYEQYF
cdr3_nt: TGTGCCAGCAGCGGGCGGGGTCCCTACGAGCAGTACTTC
j_call: TRBJ2-7
d_call: -
clone_size: -
v_call: TRBV3-1

cdr3_aa: CSAPSGTYNEQFF
cdr3_nt: TGCAGTGCTCCTAGCGGGACCTACAATGAGCAGTTCTTC
j_call: TRBJ2-1
d_call: TRBD2
clone_size: -
v_call: TRBV20-1

cdr3_aa: CSVERVSTDTQYF
cdr3_nt: TGCAGCGTTGAGAGGGTTAGCACAGATACGCAGTATTTT
j_call: TRBJ2-3
d_call: -
clone_size: few
v_call: TRBV29-1

cdr3_aa: CASSLEGRRKAFF
cdr3_nt: TGTGCCAGCAGCTTAGAGGGAAGACGGAAGGCTTTCTTT
j_call: TRBJ1-1
d_call: -
clone_size: -
v_call: TRBV7-2

cdr3_aa: CASSSRPGTGALINYGYTF
cdr3_nt: TGTGCCAGCTCATCTCGACCCGGGACAGGGGCGTTAATTAACTATGGCTACACCTTC
j_call: TRBJ1-2
d_call: TRBD1
clone_size: -
v_call: TRBV18

cdr3_aa: CASSSSGTGELFF
cdr3_nt: TGTGCCAGCAGCTCCTCGGGAACCGGGGAGCTGTTTTTT
j_call: TRBJ2-2
d_call: -
clone_size: many
v_call: TRBV3-1

cdr3_aa: CASSFPLGGTDTQYF
cdr3_nt: TGTGCCAGCAGCTTTCCTCTGGGGGGCACAGATACGCAGTATTTT
j_call: TRBJ2-3
d_call: -
clone_size: -
v_call: TRBV7-2

cdr3_aa: CASSQEGSRTSGGYNEQFF
cdr3_nt: TGTGCCAGCAGCCAAGAAGGATCGCGGACTAGCGGGGGATACAATGAGCAGTTCTTC
j_call: TRBJ2-1
d_call: TRBD2
clone_size: few
v_call: TRBV3-1

cdr3_aa: CASSEGTSGSWYNEQFF
cdr3_nt: TGTGCCAGCAGTGAAGGCACTAGCGGGAGTTGGTACAATGAGCAGTTCTTC
j_call: TRBJ2-1
d_call: TRBD2
clone_size: few
v_call: TRBV25-1

cdr3_aa: CASKKGAAYEQYF
cdr3_nt: TGTGCCAGCAAGAAAGGGGCGGCCTACGAGCAGTACTTC
j_call: TRBJ2-7
d_call: -
clone_size: few
v_call: TRBV3-1

cdr3_aa: CSARDALAGVSEQFF
cdr3_nt: TGCAGTGCTAGAGATGCCCTAGCGGGAGTGAGTGAGCAGTTCTTC
j_call: TRBJ2-1
d_call: TRBD2
clone_size: few
v_call: TRBV20-1

cdr3_aa: CASSRSGRRSYNEQFF
cdr3_nt: TGTGCCAGCAGCCGTAGCGGGAGGAGGTCCTACAATGAGCAGTTCTTC
j_call: TRBJ2-1
d_call: TRBD2
clone_size: -
v_call: TRBV11-3

cdr3_aa: CASRSGTQGRPLHF
cdr3_nt: TGTGCCAGCAGGTCCGGGACACAGGGCCGCCCCCTCCACTTT
j_call: TRBJ1-6
d_call: -
clone_size: few
v_call: TRBV12-3/TRBV12-4

cdr3_aa: CASSPNRGAGANVLTF
cdr3_nt: TGTGCCAGCAGCCCAAATCGAGGGGCTGGGGCCAACGTCCTGACTTTC
j_call: TRBJ2-6
d_call: -
clone_size: -
v_call: TRBV7-2

cdr3_aa: CATSDFGWTADTQYF
cdr3_nt: TGTGCCACCAGTGATTTCGGCTGGACCGCAGATACGCAGTATTTT
j_call: TRBJ2-3
d_call: -
clone_size: few
v_call: TRBV24-1

cdr3_aa: CASSPWTGGYYGYTF
cdr3_nt: TGTGCCAGCAGTCCCTGGACAGGGGGCTACTATGGCTACACCTTC
j_call: TRBJ1-2
d_call: TRBD1
clone_size: few
v_call: TRBV27

cdr3_aa: CASSLDGQGPSSNYGYTF
cdr3_nt: TGCGCCAGCAGCTTAGATGGACAGGGTCCCTCCTCTAACTATGGCTACACCTTC
j_call: TRBJ1-2
d_call: TRBD1
clone_size: -
v_call: TRBV5-1

cdr3_aa: CASSPPVGTGDEKLFF
cdr3_nt: TGTGCCAGCTCACCACCCGTTGGGACAGGGGATGAAAAACTGTTTTTT
j_call: TRBJ1-4
d_call: TRBD1
clone_size: once
v_call: TRBV18

cdr3_aa: CASSLAEGAGVVNVLTF
cdr3_nt: TGTGCCAGCAGCTTGGCAGAAGGAGCTGGGGTTGTCAACGTCCTGACTTTC
j_call: TRBJ2-6
d_call: -
clone_size: -
v_call: TRBV5-8

cdr3_aa: CASSPVGHGTEAFF
cdr3_nt: TGTGCCAGCAGCCCAGTGGGACATGGGACTGAAGCTTTCTTT
j_call: TRBJ1-1
d_call: -
clone_size: -
v_call: TRBV7-9

cdr3_aa: CATGTDQNTGELFF
cdr3_nt: TGTGCCACCGGGACAGACCAGAACACCGGGGAGCTGTTTTTT
j_call: TRBJ2-2
d_call: TRBD1
clone_size: -
v_call: TRBV28

cdr3_aa: CASSQTGSRAEAFF
cdr3_nt: TGCGCCAGCAGCCAAACAGGGAGTCGAGCTGAAGCTTTCTTT
j_call: TRBJ1-1
d_call: -
clone_size: -
v_call: TRBV5-1

cdr3_aa: CASSSGPQEYNEQFF
cdr3_nt: TGCGCCAGCAGCTCGGGACCCCAGGAGTACAATGAGCAGTTCTTC
j_call: TRBJ2-1
d_call: -
clone_size: -
v_call: TRBV5-1

cdr3_aa: CASSTNRALAGLSSYEQYF
cdr3_nt: TGTGCCAGCAGCACAAACAGGGCTTTGGCGGGACTGAGCTCCTACGAGCAGTACTTC
j_call: TRBJ2-7
d_call: -
clone_size: -
v_call: TRBV11-1

cdr3_aa: CASSKRRDSEGTEAFF
cdr3_nt: TGTGCCAGCAGTAAGAGGCGAGACAGCGAGGGCACTGAAGCTTTCTTT
j_call: TRBJ1-1
d_call: -
clone_size: -
v_call: TRBV27

cdr3_aa: CASSPGGTGNYNEQFF
cdr3_nt: TGTGCCAGCAGCCCAGGAGGGACAGGAAACTACAATGAGCAGTTCTTC
j_call: TRBJ2-1
d_call: TRBD1
clone_size: few
v_call: TRBV7-8